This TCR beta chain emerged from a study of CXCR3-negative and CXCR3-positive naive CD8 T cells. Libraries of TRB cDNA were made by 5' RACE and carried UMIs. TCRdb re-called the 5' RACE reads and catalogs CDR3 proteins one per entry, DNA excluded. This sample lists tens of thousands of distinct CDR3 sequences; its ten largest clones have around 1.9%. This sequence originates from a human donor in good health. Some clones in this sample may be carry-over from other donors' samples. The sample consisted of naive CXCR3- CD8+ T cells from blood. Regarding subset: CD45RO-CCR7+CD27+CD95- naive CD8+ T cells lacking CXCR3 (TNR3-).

CDR3 sequence reads: CASSSRGLLYEQYF. V gene TRBV28 combines with J gene TRBJ2-7; the D call of TRBD2 rests on TCRdb alone, since no DNA is present to check it. CDR3 length equals 14 residues. The germline V gene has CDR1 MDHEN and CDR2 SYDVKM.